These T cell receptor beta chains were read from a single sample in a study of shared clonotypes between healthy human individuals. Only in-frame clones appear in the TCRdb table, and some are missing; sequencing was by immunoSEQ multiplex PCR. The repertoire holds 2,500,000 or so clones, with 80% to 95% as singletons. Sample: naive CD4+ T cells from PBMCs. The receptor set was obtained from a man between 18 and 29 years old in good health. Some clones in this sample may be carry-over from other donors' samples. CDR3s include the opening cysteine and the closing phenylalanine or tryptophan. A D gene is named only where the DNA matches it firmly. Clone sizes are given selectively: once, few, many, or a class where the clone is expanded.

CASSELVVALDEQYF,TGTGCCAGCAGTGAATTGGTGGTAGCATTGGACGAGCAGTACTTC,TRBJ2-7,.,TRBV2,.
CASSQSGLIGQPQHF,TGTGCCAGCAGCCAATCTGGACTCATCGGCCAGCCCCAGCATTTT,TRBJ1-5,.,TRBV16,.
CASSAGLSSTDTQYF,TGTGCCAGTAGTGCGGGACTATCTAGCACAGATACGCAGTATTTT,TRBJ2-3,TRBD2,TRBV19,.
CASSSPVGEPTDTQYF,TGTGCCAGCAGCTCCCCGGTGGGGGAACCCACAGATACGCAGTATTTT,TRBJ2-3,.,TRBV7-3,once
CASSLGGGRETQYF,TGTGCCAGCAGCTTAGGGGGCGGGAGAGAGACCCAGTACTTC,TRBJ2-5,TRBD2,TRBV7-2,.
CASSLPRDGYEQYF,TGTGCCAGCAGCTTACCCCGGGACGGGTACGAGCAGTACTTC,TRBJ2-7,.,TRBV7-9,.
CASSISGTVAPTEAFF,TGTGCCAGTAGTATTTCGGGGACAGTCGCACCTACTGAAGCTTTCTTT,TRBJ1-1,TRBD1,TRBV19,.
CAISDRVNTEAFF,TGTGCCATCAGTGACAGGGTAAACACTGAAGCTTTCTTT,TRBJ1-1,.,TRBV10-3,few
CASSRSRELYGYTF,TGTGCCAGCAGCAGAAGCAGGGAACTCTATGGCTACACCTTC,TRBJ1-2,.,TRBV5-4,.
CASIPSGRDEQFF,TGTGCCAGCATCCCTAGCGGGAGGGATGAGCAGTTCTTC,TRBJ2-1,TRBD2,TRBV6-1,.
CASQGMKNTEAFF,TGTGCCAGCCAGGGAATGAAAAACACTGAAGCTTTCTTT,TRBJ1-1,.,TRBV28,.
CSGLRGVVYNEQFF,TGCAGCGGACTCAGGGGGGTAGTCTACAATGAGCAGTTCTTC,TRBJ2-1,.,TRBV29-1,.
CASSLAGAAGNTEAFF,TGTGCCAGCAGCTTAGCCGGAGCGGCTGGGAACACTGAAGCTTTCTTT,TRBJ1-1,.,TRBV7-9,.
CASSRPGEGEQYF,TGTGCCAGCAGCCGCCCCGGGGAAGGCGAGCAGTACTTC,TRBJ2-7,.,TRBV28,once
CASSWGASKTQYF,TGTGCCAGCAGCTGGGGGGCGTCGAAGACCCAGTACTTC,TRBJ2-5,.,TRBV5-5,.
CASSTVANGYTF,TGTGCCAGCAGTACCGTGGCCAATGGCTACACCTTC,TRBJ1-2,.,TRBV28,.
CASSHLGQGRGANVLTF,TGCGCCAGCAGCCACTTGGGACAGGGACGTGGGGCCAACGTCCTGACTTTC,TRBJ2-6,TRBD1,TRBV4-1,once
CASSRQSHTEAFF,TGTGCCAGCAGTCGACAGTCGCACACTGAAGCTTTCTTT,TRBJ1-1,.,TRBV27,.
CATSTWTGSYGYTF,TGTGCCACCTCAACGTGGACAGGGAGCTATGGCTACACCTTC,TRBJ1-2,TRBD1,TRBV28,few
CASSQELRGTEAFF,TGCGCCAGCAGCCAAGAACTCCGGGGCACTGAAGCTTTCTTT,TRBJ1-1,.,TRBV4-3,.
CASSYRVSEQYF,TGTGCCAGCAGTTACAGGGTTAGCGAGCAGTACTTC,TRBJ2-7,.,TRBV28,.
CASSDRLAGTQYF,TGTGCCAGCAGTGACCGCCTAGCTGGGACGCAGTATTTT,TRBJ2-3,.,TRBV25-1,.
CSETRGDYGYTF,TGCAGCGAAACCAGGGGCGACTATGGCTACACCTTC,TRBJ1-2,.,TRBV29-1,.
CASRKGPAAHEQYF,TGTGCCAGCAGGAAAGGTCCCGCGGCGCACGAGCAGTACTTC,TRBJ2-7,.,TRBV7-3,.
CASSMAGGSYEQYF,TGTGCCAGCAGTATGGCGGGAGGGTCCTACGAGCAGTACTTC,TRBJ2-7,TRBD2,TRBV5-6,.
CASNGPRGGEQYF,TGTGCCAGCAACGGACCCCGCGGAGGCGAGCAGTACTTC,TRBJ2-7,.,TRBV2,.
CASSFWGNTGELFF,TGTGCCAGCAGCTTCTGGGGTAACACCGGGGAGCTGTTTTTT,TRBJ2-2,.,TRBV5-4,.
CASSVNGVRRTQYF,TGTGCCAGCAGTGTAAACGGAGTCCGACGGACCCAGTACTTC,TRBJ2-5,.,TRBV2,.
CASSLQALNTEAFF,TGTGCCAGCAGTTTACAAGCGTTGAACACTGAAGCTTTCTTT,TRBJ1-1,.,TRBV27,.
CASSPTGTYEQYF,TGCGCCAGCAGCCCGACGGGGACCTACGAGCAGTACTTC,TRBJ2-7,.,TRBV5-1,.
CSVAGGLEETQYF,TGCAGCGTAGCAGGGGGCTTGGAAGAGACCCAGTACTTC,TRBJ2-5,TRBD1,TRBV29-1,.
CASSRVTGPPGPRYEQYF,TGTGCCAGCAGCCGGGTGACAGGCCCTCCGGGCCCCCGCTACGAGCAGTACTTC,TRBJ2-7,.,TRBV7-6,once
CASSLDPGLYEQFF,TGTGCCAGCAGCTTAGATCCAGGACTGTATGAGCAGTTCTTC,TRBJ2-1,.,TRBV11-2,.
CASSLGPGGVQETQYF,TGCGCCAGCAGCTTGGGTCCGGGAGGGGTGCAAGAGACCCAGTACTTC,TRBJ2-5,TRBD2,TRBV5-1,.
CASSPLGQGASETQYF,TGTGCCAGCAGCCCATTGGGACAGGGGGCGAGCGAGACCCAGTACTTC,TRBJ2-5,TRBD1,TRBV7-7,.
CASSFGGTISDTQYF,TGTGCCAGCAGTTTTGGGGGGACTATCTCGGATACGCAGTATTTT,TRBJ2-3,TRBD2,TRBV28,.
CASSFEDRGWSNQPQHF,TGTGCCAGTAGTTTCGAGGACAGGGGTTGGAGCAATCAGCCCCAGCATTTT,TRBJ1-5,TRBD1,TRBV19,.
CASRAFGSPAETQYF,TGTGCCAGCAGAGCTTTCGGGTCGCCGGCGGAGACCCAGTACTTC,TRBJ2-5,.,TRBV2,.
CAWRPGGYHEQYF,TGTGCCTGGAGGCCAGGGGGGTATCACGAGCAGTACTTC,TRBJ2-7,.,TRBV30,.
CAWSQGLAANTGELFF,TGTGCCTGGAGCCAGGGACTAGCGGCAAACACCGGGGAGCTGTTTTTT,TRBJ2-2,TRBD2,TRBV30,.
CATSVRGRDTQYF,TGTGCCACCAGTGTCAGGGGGCGGGATACGCAGTATTTT,TRBJ2-3,TRBD1,TRBV15,.
CASSPLGGTDTQYF,TGTGCCAGCTCACCTCTAGGGGGCACAGATACGCAGTATTTT,TRBJ2-3,.,TRBV18,.
CASSSLDRIDTGELFF,TGTGCCAGCAGCTCCCTGGACAGGATAGACACCGGGGAGCTGTTTTTT,TRBJ2-2,TRBD1,TRBV5-4,.
CASSHAGTGVAYEQYF,TGTGCCAGCAGCCACGCCGGGACAGGGGTTGCCTACGAGCAGTACTTC,TRBJ2-7,TRBD1,TRBV7-8,.
CASSDSAGANVLTF,TGTGCCAGCAGTGACTCGGCTGGGGCCAACGTCCTGACTTTC,TRBJ2-6,.,TRBV6-4,.
CAWTPPWGGVTAAETQYF,TGTGCCTGGACTCCGCCTTGGGGGGGGGTAACAGCCGCAGAGACCCAGTACTTC,TRBJ2-5,TRBD2,TRBV30,.
CASSRSGQGLNTEAFF,TGTGCCAGCAGTCGGAGTGGACAGGGTCTGAACACTGAAGCTTTCTTT,TRBJ1-1,TRBD1,TRBV6-4,.
CASSFPGPGQSGVWETQYF,TGTGCCAGCAGTTTTCCGGGACCGGGACAGTCGGGAGTATGGGAGACCCAGTACTTC,TRBJ2-5,.,TRBV28,.
CASSFDSSGANVLTF,TGTGCCAGCAGCTTCGACAGCTCTGGGGCCAACGTCCTGACTTTC,TRBJ2-6,.,TRBV11-3,.